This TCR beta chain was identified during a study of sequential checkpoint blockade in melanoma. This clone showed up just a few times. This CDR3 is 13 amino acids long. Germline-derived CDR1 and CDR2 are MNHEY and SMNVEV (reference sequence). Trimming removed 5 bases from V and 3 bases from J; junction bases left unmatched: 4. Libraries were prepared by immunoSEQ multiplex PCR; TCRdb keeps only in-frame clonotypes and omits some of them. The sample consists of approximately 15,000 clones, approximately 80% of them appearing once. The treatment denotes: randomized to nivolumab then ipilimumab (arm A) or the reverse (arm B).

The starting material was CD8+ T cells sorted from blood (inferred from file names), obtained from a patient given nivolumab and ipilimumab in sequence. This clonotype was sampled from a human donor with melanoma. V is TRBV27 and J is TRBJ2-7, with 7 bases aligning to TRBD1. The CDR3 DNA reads TGTGCCAGCAGTGTGGACAGGTACTACGAGCAGTACTTC. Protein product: CASSVDRYYEQYF.